The text below deals with one T cell receptor beta chain. This receptor's antigen is unknown. Within one base of it there is no much larger clone, and no base qualities were kept. The data belong to a study of OX40 agonist ivuxolimab in advanced cancers. A note on the overall study: The costimulatory receptor OX40 (CD134) was targeted by ivuxolimab, a fully human IgG2 agonistic monoclonal antibody. Intravenous ivuxolimab was administered to patients every 2 weeks at six dose levels: 0.01, 0.1, 0.3, 1.5, 3 and 10 mg/kg. Of the 50 to 55 patients in dose escalation, about 20 had hepatocellular carcinoma, about 15 had melanoma, 9 had renal cell carcinoma and 9 had head and neck cancer. In the dose-escalation cohort, 82.7% of patients were male, and the mean age was approximately 60 years, with a range of 23 to 79. Prior anti-PD-1, anti-PD-L1 or anti-CTLA-4 therapy was permitted, and about two fifths of dose-escalation patients had received checkpoint inhibitors. Three dose-escalation patients achieved partial responses, one with hepatocellular carcinoma and two with cutaneous melanoma. The purpose of peripheral TCRbeta sequencing was to test whether ivuxolimab changed TCR sequence diversity and led to clonal T-cell expansion. The paper describes the monotherapy dose-escalation part (N ≈ 52 patients) of the phase I trial of ivuxolimab. General study outcomes and caveats: Which antigens the clonally expanded peripheral T cells were specific for was not determined. Low levels of normalized T-cell clonal expansion were also shown by some nonresponding patients. After ivuxolimab, more expanded clones were found on average in CD8+ T cells than in CD4+ T cells. In partial responders in the 0.1-3.0 mg/kg groups, normalized peripheral clonal expansion was found to be among the lowest, especially among CD8+ T cells. At doses of 0.1 to 3.0 mg/kg, clonal expansion of both CD4+ and CD8+ T cells in blood was seen between baseline and week 6.

Patients with autoimmune disease history or receiving systemic immunosuppression were excluded from the trial. Peripheral blood for TCR sequencing was drawn from every dose cohort at baseline, at cycle 4 day 1 and at cycle 7 day 1. Samples came from an open-label, multicenter, first-in-human phase I dose-escalation trial of ivuxolimab. Adults with locally advanced or metastatic head and neck squamous cell, hepatocellular, melanoma or renal cell carcinoma were enrolled in the trial. Before TCR sequencing, CD4+ and CD8+ T cells were separately sorted from peripheral blood. For sequencing of the TCRbeta CDR3 region, genomic DNA was extracted from the sorted cells. The immunoSEQ Assay was used to sequence the TCRbeta CDR3 regions. TCRdb mirrors the immuneACCESS table, restricted to in-frame sequences. Some clones are absent from its copies; in checked studies, under half trace to an unresolved V gene, and the reason for the others is unknown. Recorded for this sample are under 70,000 clones; around 84% of them occurred a single time. Approximately 2% of the sample comes from the top ten.

The source was CD4+ or CD8+ T cells sorted from blood, collected in a trial of the OX40 agonist ivuxolimab. This sequence was found in an adult with an advanced solid tumor such as melanoma, head and neck, liver or kidney cancer.

The DNA sequence reads TGTGCCAGCTCACCAAGGCTGCTAGCGGGAGGAGCAGAGACCCAGTACTTC. Its product reads: CASSPRLLAGGAETQYF. The V gene is TRBV18 and the J gene is TRBJ2-5; 11 of the junction bases match TRBD2. From a lookup of the germline V gene, CDR1 and CDR2 are KGHSH and LQKENI. The germline V end is reduced by 2 bases and the J end by 4 bases; junction bases left unmatched: 9. The cysteine opens and the phenylalanine closes a CDR3 of 17 amino acids. The read is trimmed to its CDR3 DNA, 51 bases read in frame from base 1.